A selection of T cell receptor beta chains follows, all from one sample in a study of blood T cell repertoires in COVID-19. This table comes from immunoSEQ multiplex PCR, and its TCRdb copy is limited to in-frame clones, with some not included. Among about 170,000 clones, 70% to 90% were seen once, and the ten largest hold roughly 0.57%. Sequenced sample: peripheral blood. Source of these receptors: a man between 60 and 70 years old with COVID-19, enrolled during active disease. Both conserved end residues are part of each CDR3. The order of the fields is J gene, V gene, clone size, CDR3 protein. Size is stated for part of the rows, as once, few or many counts, or as a class when the clone is expanded.

j_gene: TRBJ2-4; v_gene: TRBV5-8; abundance: few; CDR3aa: CASSFEGTNIQYF
j_gene: TRBJ1-5; v_gene: TRBV28; abundance: NA; CDR3aa: CASSRQGAHQPQHF
j_gene: TRBJ1-6; v_gene: TRBV7-9; abundance: once; CDR3aa: CASSSDGGNSPLHF
j_gene: TRBJ2-5; v_gene: TRBV24-1; abundance: NA; CDR3aa: CATSDRTGPGETQYF
j_gene: TRBJ2-1; v_gene: TRBV18; abundance: NA; CDR3aa: CASSPKQGLVLEQFF
j_gene: TRBJ2-7; v_gene: TRBV2; abundance: once; CDR3aa: CASTPAYEQYF
j_gene: TRBJ1-4; v_gene: TRBV6-5; abundance: NA; CDR3aa: CASSYAGRLNEKLFF
j_gene: TRBJ1-1; v_gene: TRBV7-3; abundance: NA; CDR3aa: CASSPTRGGSTEAFF
j_gene: TRBJ1-5; v_gene: TRBV3-1/TRBV3-2; abundance: NA; CDR3aa: CASSQERTGSDQPQHF
j_gene: TRBJ1-2; v_gene: TRBV9; abundance: NA; CDR3aa: CASSVDRGLERTF
j_gene: TRBJ2-7; v_gene: TRBV19; abundance: NA; CDR3aa: CASSSGQFHSYEQYF
j_gene: TRBJ1-4; v_gene: TRBV7-2; abundance: few; CDR3aa: CASSFGGINEKLFF
j_gene: TRBJ1-5; v_gene: TRBV27; abundance: NA; CDR3aa: CASSLAQESNQPQHF
j_gene: TRBJ2-3; v_gene: TRBV30; abundance: NA; CDR3aa: CAWGAGDTQYF
j_gene: TRBJ1-2; v_gene: TRBV2; abundance: once; CDR3aa: CASSDPGVRGGYTF
j_gene: TRBJ2-5; v_gene: TRBV6-1; abundance: NA; CDR3aa: CASSEGLGAQETQYF
j_gene: TRBJ1-6; v_gene: TRBV7-8; abundance: NA; CDR3aa: CASSLSEGRSPLHF
j_gene: TRBJ1-2; v_gene: TRBV6-2/TRBV6-3; abundance: NA; CDR3aa: CASSYSAGGLGGYTF
j_gene: TRBJ1-2; v_gene: TRBV10-3; abundance: NA; CDR3aa: CAISELSYGYTF
j_gene: TRBJ1-6; v_gene: TRBV11-2; abundance: few; CDR3aa: CASSFRGADSPLHF
j_gene: TRBJ2-2; v_gene: TRBV25-1; abundance: NA; CDR3aa: CASRRTGGDTGELFF
j_gene: TRBJ1-5; v_gene: TRBV7-2; abundance: NA; CDR3aa: CASSFGQGGNQPQHF
j_gene: TRBJ2-7; v_gene: TRBV7-2; abundance: NA; CDR3aa: CASSLVGGLAGEQYF
j_gene: TRBJ2-2; v_gene: TRBV11-2; abundance: NA; CDR3aa: CASSLYGDTGELFF
j_gene: TRBJ1-2; v_gene: TRBV19; abundance: NA; CDR3aa: CASSILTGGGYTF
j_gene: TRBJ1-5; v_gene: TRBV27; abundance: NA; CDR3aa: CASSFLDRRFQPQHF
j_gene: TRBJ1-5; v_gene: TRBV5-6; abundance: once; CDR3aa: CASSLYAGGGGQPQHF
j_gene: TRBJ1-1; v_gene: TRBV6-5; abundance: NA; CDR3aa: CASSLLGGGGTEAFF
j_gene: TRBJ2-1; v_gene: TRBV18; abundance: NA; CDR3aa: CASSGMLGHRNLTSGDSYNEQFF
j_gene: TRBJ1-1; v_gene: TRBV14; abundance: NA; CDR3aa: CASSLRTANTEAFF
j_gene: TRBJ1-1; v_gene: TRBV18; abundance: NA; CDR3aa: CASSKLPRDTEAFF
j_gene: TRBJ1-1; v_gene: TRBV27; abundance: NA; CDR3aa: CASSSAFMTEAFF
j_gene: TRBJ1-6; v_gene: TRBV28; abundance: NA; CDR3aa: CASRPAGEGPLNSPLHF
j_gene: TRBJ2-7; v_gene: TRBV7-2; abundance: once; CDR3aa: CASSDRGLTYEQYF
j_gene: TRBJ2-6; v_gene: TRBV15; abundance: NA; CDR3aa: CATSRGLSSGANVLTF
j_gene: TRBJ2-5; v_gene: TRBV29-1; abundance: NA; CDR3aa: CSACLGGVQEAQYF
j_gene: TRBJ1-3; v_gene: TRBV10-3; abundance: NA; CDR3aa: CAISDPEINTIYF
j_gene: TRBJ2-7; v_gene: TRBV24-1; abundance: NA; CDR3aa: CATSESGLAGGPLYF
j_gene: TRBJ1-4; v_gene: TRBV27; abundance: once; CDR3aa: CASSLWGDSTNEKLFF
j_gene: TRBJ1-5; v_gene: TRBV6-2/TRBV6-3; abundance: NA; CDR3aa: CASSSTAGISNQPQHF
j_gene: TRBJ2-3; v_gene: TRBV19; abundance: NA; CDR3aa: CASSMNRGDTDTQYF
j_gene: TRBJ1-5; v_gene: TRBV27; abundance: few; CDR3aa: CASSLQGPPKPQHF
j_gene: TRBJ1-6; v_gene: TRBV2; abundance: NA; CDR3aa: CASDIGTPNSPLHF
j_gene: TRBJ2-5; v_gene: TRBV2; abundance: NA; CDR3aa: CASSESWASGGEETQYF
j_gene: TRBJ2-3; v_gene: TRBV27; abundance: NA; CDR3aa: CASLRRAEWPDTQYF
j_gene: TRBJ2-5; v_gene: TRBV6-5; abundance: NA; CDR3aa: CASSWTRSETQYF
j_gene: TRBJ1-1; v_gene: TRBV4-2; abundance: NA; CDR3aa: CASSQEETGPRGAFF
j_gene: TRBJ2-5; v_gene: TRBV7-3; abundance: NA; CDR3aa: CASSRGQKETQYF